This TCR beta chain comes out of a study of blood T cells in healthy people across ages. Alongside a J-beta primer mix, a sample-barcoded 5' primer served in a second PCR lasting about 7 to 11 cycles. TCRdb used MiXCR to reprocess the 5' RACE reads, holding one entry per CDR3 protein. The sample carries just over 1 million distinct CDR3 sequences, 45% recorded once. The specimen sequenced was blood. The receptor comes from a woman aged 60-75 years in good health.

This CDR3 reads CSAPKGQGYEQYF. Here the CDR3 DNA reads TGCAGTGCTCCTAAAGGACAGGGCTACGAGCAGTACTTC. The J gene is TRBJ2-4, the V gene TRBV20-1; 8 positions agree with TRBD1. The J call may be in error: the DNA end matches TRBJ2-7 better. In germline, CDR1 is DFQATT, CDR2 SNEGSKA (reference sequence). The CDR3 extends over 13 amino acids.